This TCR beta chain comes out of a study of T-cell reconstitution after alpha-beta-depleted transplantation in children. The CDR3 runs 16 residues. The V end lost 3 bases, the J end lost 0 bases, and 12 bases lay between the germline ends. CDR1 MNHNS and CDR2 SASEGT come from the germline V gene. Researchers prepared the TCRbeta library using unique molecular identifiers, the study reports. TCRdb reprocessed the PCR reads via MiXCR and lists one record per CDR3 protein. The table includes about a million distinct CDR3 sequences, about 29% detected once. This clonotype turned up a few times. Sequenced material: PBMCs, mostly from graft donor cells, taken 360 days after TCRalphabeta/CD19-depleted stem cell transplant. The chain recombines TRBV6-1 with TRBJ1-5; D perhaps matches TRBD1 (5 bases). The clonotype originates from a boy in the first two years of life who had a stem cell transplant for SCID, so the T cells may come from the graft donor. CDR3 residues: CASSDRARSSNQPQHF. DNA for the CDR3: TGTGCCAGCAGTGACAGGGCTCGATCTAGCAATCAGCCCCAGCATTTT.